This T cell receptor (beta chain) was sequenced for a study of cytomegalovirus exposure and HLA in healthy donors (dated by TCRdb to about 2017). With respect to the entire study: In an earlier analysis of about 560 of the donors, 250 to 300 Gb of sequence data and just under 120 million unique TCR beta sequences from about 179 million T cells were reported. Four to six DR-DQ haplotypes were handled as single units for association and clustering because linkage in the cohort was strong. A later analysis re-examined previously published TCR beta repertoires from more than 650 donors and added high-resolution HLA genotyping to investigate patterns of TCR occurrence. The study used immunosequencing to profile the T cell repertoires of more than 650 subjects and linked those repertoires to cytomegalovirus serostatus. To decide whether each TCR beta V gene segment behaved as functional or pseudogenic, an earlier analysis of 587 of the donors relied on high-throughput TCR beta sequencing. The study aimed to test whether cataloging public T cell receptors could reveal signatures of past pathogen exposure. HLA typing covered class I and class II loci at four-digit resolution. Typing coverage varied by locus: roughly 620-640 donors for A, B, C, DRB1 and DQB1; approximately 500 for DQA1; 600 to 610 for DPA1; under 490 for DPB1. Every repertoire in the discovery cohort had been generated on one and the same sequencing platform. The study combined high-throughput TCR immunosequencing, statistical association of individual TCRs with disease status, and machine learning to predict cytomegalovirus infection status. A later genetic analysis took genome-wide SNP genotypes for about three fifths of the 666 donors and used that subset as a discovery cohort. Among 350 to 400 genotyped donors of the cohort, an average of around 240,000 unique TCR beta nucleotide sequences were sequenced per donor, about a sixth of them non-productive. Rather than using new phenotypic data, the later analysis identified candidate immune exposures from TCR beta sequences and from how often those sequences occurred across donors. Donor age, sex, ethnicity and CMV serostatus were collected together with the repertoire data. An early release covering 550 to 650 HLA-typed donors comprised about 320 gigabases of sequencing data and 85 million to 100 million unique TCR sequences. Of the roughly 400 genotyped donors, about 80% fell in the genetic ancestry cluster associated with self-reported Caucasian donors. Besides the first cohort of 550 to 750 subjects, a separate validation cohort made up of roughly 120 different subjects was used. Overall study results and their limits: A further reported finding was that TCR beta sequences accurately predicted the HLA-A and HLA-B alleles for most subjects in the first cohort. The classifier was reported to diagnose cytomegalovirus status with high specificity and sensitivity in both the original cohort and the validation cohort. Presence/absence analyses assumed roughly uniform sequencing depth across donors, an assumption that may not hold. In an earlier analysis of approximately 590 of the donors, most TCR beta V segments appeared in productive rearrangements about 90% or about 30% of the time, broadly matching IMGT annotations. The only immune exposure information available for the cohort was CMV serostatus. A later analysis found that HLA-associated TCR beta chains were more clonally expanded and had lower generation probabilities than equally common non-associated chains. Most CMV-associated TCR beta chains appeared to be HLA-restricted in a later analysis, and the HLA associations seemed to be driven largely by CMV exposure. The authors suggested that the approach could potentially be extended to other disease states and immunological phenotypes. V-gene and J-gene trimming of TCR beta chains was associated with a missense DCLRE1C variant in a later genetic analysis, and the association was replicated in an independent cohort. In a later analysis, TCR association rates were found to vary across HLA loci, with the most associated TCRs seen for DRB1 alleles and the fewest for HLA-C alleles. Linkage disequilibrium might explain the correlated functional status among segregating V segments, but an unknown experimental factor could not be excluded. Because counts were too low, more than 15 rarely observed V segments, including chromosome 9 orphons, were left out of the earlier analysis of 500 to 750 of the donors. The sequencing pipeline was judged likely to have produced a cluster of highly shared sequence variants as a technical artifact. In a later analysis, 16,951 TCR beta sequences were associated with specific HLA alleles at a false discovery rate of 0.05. The study gave a list of more than 150 TCR beta chains associated with cytomegalovirus. Compared with the roughly 700-donor mean, donors in an Asian-associated ancestry cluster had fewer N-insertions in productive TCRs, according to a later genetic analysis. The cohort was sequenced for TCR beta chains only, and without alpha or paired-chain data the features that could be detected were limited. Most TCR sequences were observed very rarely across donors, whereas some public TCRs were present in many individuals. According to a later analysis, parvovirus B19, influenza, CMV and Epstein-Barr virus appeared linked to several top co-occurrence clusters. Three of the identified cytomegalovirus-associated TCR beta chains were confirmed in vitro to be specific for cytomegalovirus antigens. When HLA alleles, especially DR and DQ, strongly co-occurred, TCR associations were difficult to assign to individual alleles. Because HLA typing was unavailable for some donors at each locus, only the typed subset was used in association tests.

Concerning this clone itself: Its antigen is still unknown. No clone much larger than this one lies a single base away; base qualities are absent.

In total, 630 or so healthy bone marrow donors made up the cohort. At the time of sampling, all cohort members were nominally healthy, though unrecorded immune exposures were likely present. The donor was CMV seronegative and belonged to the group of 350 to 400 seronegative cohort members. Each donor provided a peripheral blood sample, and peripheral blood mononuclear cells were used for TCR beta sequencing. The Qiagen DNeasy Blood Extraction Kit was used to extract genomic DNA from the blood cell samples. Libraries were made using the immunoSEQ multiplex PCR assay. A mixture of 60 forward primers for TCR Vbeta segments and 13 reverse primers for TCR Jbeta segments was used in the multiplex PCR. Amplification of the CDR3 region of rearranged TCR beta genes was performed with a multiplex PCR assay on genomic DNA. Amplified TCR beta libraries were sequenced as 87-base-pair reads on the Illumina HiSeq System. On the authors' methods: Across the 666 repertoires, a later analysis counted approximately 83 million unique TCR beta chains, 8.5 million to 12 million of which were shared by at least two donors. Raw reads were error-corrected and collapsed into unique sequences with a nearest-neighbor algorithm that merged closely related sequences to remove PCR and sequencing errors. CDR3 sequences were aligned to IMGT reference sequences to assign V, D and J gene segments. For a sequence to be retained, a match of at least six nucleotides was required to both a V gene segment and a J gene segment. A rearrangement was called productive if the CDR3 had no stop codons and remained in frame with V and J, and every other rearrangement was called non-productive. Following IMGT convention, CDR3 was defined as the stretch from the second conserved V-encoded cysteine up to the conserved J-encoded phenylalanine. In an earlier analysis of approximately 590 of the donors, sequences lacking an unambiguous match to a single V gene segment were excluded. In an earlier analysis of 587 of the donors, V segments were called functional above 56.7% productive rearrangements and were called segregating when the between-donor standard deviation exceeded 5%. To diagnose cytomegalovirus status from the catalog of TCR beta chain sequences, a statistical classification framework was built. A later analysis assigned V and J genes by comparing TCR nucleotide sequences with IMGT/GENE-DB human TR gene sequences. The TCRdist pipeline was used in a later analysis to assign CDR3 sequences and most-parsimonious VDJ recombination scenarios. A later analysis defined each TCR beta chain by its CDR3 amino acid sequence plus V-gene family, and excluded reads lacking a unique V-gene family. A later analysis removed 592 highly shared, low-generation-probability nucleotide sequences to deal with suspected cross-contamination and a sequencing artifact. A later analysis calculated a clonal expansion index for each public chain from normalized within-repertoire ranks of inferred template counts. In a later analysis, generation probabilities were computed using a VDJ recombination model fitted to out-of-frame rearrangements, and the results were checked against IGoR. In a later analysis, TCR-TCR, TCR-HLA and TCR-CMV co-occurrence was scored with hypergeometric tests, and a repertoire-size bias correction was applied to TCR pairs. To estimate false discovery rates, a later analysis permuted the HLA or CMV assignments 20 times. In a later analysis, co-occurring TCRs were grouped using DBSCAN, with TCRdist sequence similarity added in when clustering inside HLA-allele-positive subsets. Co-occurrence clustering excluded repertoires with fewer than 30,000 or more than 120,000 public chains, plus five with anomalous nucleotide sharing. TCRdb limited this immuneACCESS table to in-frame rearrangements with V and J called. A share of clones is missing; checked studies link under half to unresolved V genes, and the rest is unexplained. V and J calls plus clone size are reproduced from that table; the DNA served to infer D and trimming. The sample yields roughly 150,000 clones; roughly 81% were counted once. Approximately 2.5% of the sample goes to the ten largest clones.

The receptor comes from a woman between 18 and 29 years old in good health and CMV-seronegative. What was sequenced was PBMCs.

CDR3 region: CASSSGEPPLGSPLHF. The bases are TGTGCCAGCAGTTCAGGGGAACCCCCCCTGGGTTCACCCCTCCACTTT. Recombination connected TRBV28 to TRBJ1-6, and perhaps TRBD1 as D gene, on 6 matching bases. CDR1 and CDR2 were assigned from the germline V gene as MDHEN and SYDVKM. The junction shows trimming of 4 bases on V and 9 bases on J, plus 19 bases between the germline ends. Inclusive of the bounding cysteine and phenylalanine, the CDR3 is 16 residues long. Only the CDR3 DNA stays, 48 bases, in frame from base 1.